The T cell receptor beta chain under discussion was sequenced for a study of blood T cell repertoires in COVID-19 (dated by TCRdb to 2018 to 2021). About the full investigation: The collaborator samples originated in the United States, Italy and Spain and spanned the acute and convalescent phases of COVID-19. The material from the prospective study consisted of cDNA or gDNA derived from T cells, B-cell-depleted T cells, or PBMCs. The dataset comprised deeply sampled blood TCRbeta repertoires from subjects exposed to, actively infected with, or recovered from COVID-19. The repertoires were released in a freely available public database meant as a resource for research on the immune response to SARS-CoV-2. Samples were obtained from the ongoing ImmuneRACE study (first 160 participants) and from 1,000 to 1,500 subjects provided by 6 global collaborators. Sample metadata almost always included a de-identified subject ID, COVID-19 status, age in years and sex. Where HLA class I and class II types were available, the types were taken from metadata supplied by the sample provider, not from assay-based typing. General study outcomes and caveats: The amount of clinical and demographic metadata varied by source and participant and was provided uncurated.

The immunoSEQ Assay, a bias-controlled multiplex PCR, was used to amplify TCRbeta CDR3 regions from genomic DNA. Under the source paper's analysis protocol: The number of nucleated cells in each sample was estimated from the amplification of reference gene primers within the assay. Sequence reads were collapsed and filtered to measure the absolute abundance of every unique TCRbeta CDR3 rearrangement. For each sample, productive Simpson clonality was calculated by taking the square root of Simpson's diversity index across productive rearrangements. This is the immuneACCESS table as TCRdb keeps it, with only in-frame sequences that have V and J called. A part of the clones is gone; compared with another copy, unresolved V genes explain less than half, and the rest is unexplained. V, J and clone size reflect that table, while D and trimming were determined from the DNA. The sample table holds more than 300,000 clones, of which about nine tenths were seen once. The ten largest clones take up just over 0.85% of the sample.

In the prospective study, participants were roughly 18 to 100 years old, resided in 24 geographic areas of the United States, and were enrolled through a virtual design. To assign participants to cohorts, the prospective study relied on clinical history that participants themselves reported in a screening survey and a study questionnaire. Exposed participants were defined as having been in contact with someone with a PCR-confirmed or clinician-diagnosed COVID-19 case within 2 weeks of study entry. Mobile phlebotomists in the prospective study collected whole blood, serum and a nasopharyngeal or oropharyngeal swab from every participant. Over an approximately 2-month period, participants in the prospective study had the option of providing additional blood draws and questionnaires. Prospective study blood samples were shipped either frozen or at room temperature before DNA extraction. Details on this clone: Its recognized antigen is unknown. No clone much larger than this one lies a single base away; base qualities are absent.

CDR1 and CDR2, looked up from the germline V gene (reference sequence), are MNHEY and SMNVEV. Including the terminal cysteine and phenylalanine, the CDR3 comprises 14 residues. Of all the DNA, just the CDR3 is kept, 42 bases in frame from base 1. Here V drops 6 bases and J drops 9 bases, and the junction holds 13 bases not matched to any gene. The sequencing input was PBMCs or T cells enriched from blood (not recorded which). The receptor chain draws on TRBV27 and TRBJ2-5; a stretch of 7 junction bases matches TRBD1. This clonotype was sampled from a woman aged 40 to 50 who had been exposed to COVID-19. The base sequence is TGTGCCAGCAGGGGACAGACCGAGTTAGGGGCCCAGTACTTC. Translated, it reads CASRGQTELGAQYF.